This T cell receptor beta chain was recovered during a study of blood T cell repertoires in COVID-19. Cohort assignment relied on participant-reported clinical history. Repertoires were generated with immunoSEQ multiplex PCR, while TCRdb's copy carries only in-frame clones and drops some. The profile shows about 250,000 clones, around 85% of them singletons. The specimen was PBMCs or T cells enriched from blood (not recorded which). The clonotype comes from a woman between 45 and 60 years old with acute COVID-19.

CDR3 coding DNA: TGTGCCAGTCAGACTAGCGGGGGGGGAAATGAGCAGTTCTTC. Protein product: CASQTSGGGNEQFF. The genes are TRBV28 and TRBJ2-1, with 14 bases matching TRBD2. Per the germline V gene, CDR1 is MDHEN and CDR2 is SYDVKM. There are 14 residues in the CDR3. V shed 9 bases, J shed 7 bases, and the junction held 5 bases outside the gene matches.